This T cell receptor (beta chain) was observed in a study of T-cell memory formation after mild COVID-19. Study outcomes and limitations: Pre-infection memory harbored some responding clones, suggesting cross-reactive memory joined.

The CDR3 extends over 15 amino acids. Trimming took off 3 bases at V and 0 bases at J, with 9 bases between the two ends. The germline gives CDR1 DFQATT, CDR2 SNEGSKA (reference sequence). 5'RACE primed at constant segments yielded TCR alpha and TCR beta cDNA libraries bearing sample barcodes and UMIs. TCRdb fed the 5' RACE reads into MiXCR, producing one record per CDR3 protein. The data contain 500,000 to 550,000 distinct CDR3 sequences, 20% of them singletons. This clonotype was counted between two and nine times. The antigen is not known. The sequence was obtained from an adult woman who had mild COVID-19 (a few samples of this study predate the infection). Cell type and time point are not known. The chain joins TRBV20-1 to TRBJ2-6; D not resolved. The sample consisted of PBMCs or a T cell subset sorted from them (not recorded which). The DNA of the CDR3 is TGCAGTGCTAGCAGAGATCCCTCTGGGGCCAACGTCCTGACTTTC. Amino acids: CSASRDPSGANVLTF.